This T cell receptor (beta chain) was obtained from a study of T-cell memory formation after mild COVID-19. With respect to this clonotype: The antigen remains undetermined.

This CDR3 is 15 amino acids long. Germline CDR1 reads SGHRS; CDR2 reads YFSETQ. Trimming took off 4 bases at V and 0 bases at J, with 12 bases between the two ends. Whole-study results and caveats: Whereas later expanders leaned CD4+, clones contracting day 15 to 85 showed a balanced CD4/CD8 makeup.

Using its own MiXCR run on the 5' RACE reads, TCRdb lists one record per CDR3 protein. The sample has about 430,000 distinct CDR3 sequences; roughly a quarter are singletons. This TCR was recovered from an adult woman who had mild COVID-19 (a few samples of this study predate the infection). Cell type and time point are not known. Source material: PBMCs or a T cell subset sorted from them (not recorded which). The chain joins TRBV5-1 to TRBJ2-3; D is tentatively TRBD1 or TRBD2 (5 bases each). CDR3 in amino acids: CASSTRGSSTDTQYF. CDR3 sequence (DNA): TGCGCCAGCAGCACGAGGGGATCTAGCACAGATACGCAGTATTTT.